The clone carrying this T cell receptor beta chain showed up many times. Before thyroid surgery, none of the patients had received any treatment. TCRdb reanalyzed the PCR reads via MiXCR. Of approximately 20,000 clones listed, less than 25% are singletons. This record belongs to a study of metastatic and nonmetastatic thyroid tumors. Germline values: CDR1 SGHRS, CDR2 YFSETQ. The CDR3 spans 15 residues. V was pared by 2 bases and J by 1 base, with 10 bases between. The sequence was collected from a female donor with papillary thyroid cancer or a benign thyroid nodule (not recorded which). Some clones in this sample may be carry-over from other donors' samples. The sample taken for sequencing was tumor tissue. The chain joins TRBV5-1 to TRBJ2-1; tentative D call: TRBD2 (6 bases). The CDR3 sequence: CASSFDGGSYNEQFF. The CDR3, as DNA: TGCGCCAGCAGCTTTGACGGGGGATCCTACAATGAGCAGTTCTTC.